A selection of T cell receptor beta chains follows, all from one sample in a study of blood T cell repertoires in COVID-19. Using immunoSEQ multiplex PCR, the repertoire was profiled, and TCRdb retains in-frame clones only, with some absent. Of under 130,000 clones in the sample, 70% to 90% are singletons; the top ten hold 3.5% to 4%. The sequenced sample consisted of peripheral blood. These receptors were collected from a woman aged 55-69 years with acute or convalescent COVID-19. CDR3s include the opening cysteine and the closing phenylalanine or tryptophan. Fields, in order: CDR3 protein, CDR3 DNA, J gene, V gene, clone size, D gene. The D gene is left open where the match is weak. Expanded clones are given a class, and other clones once, few, many or no size at all.

CASSDVTYSGNTIYF,TGTGCCAGCAGTGACGTCACCTACTCTGGAAACACCATATATTTT,TRBJ1-3,TRBV6-4,NA,NA
CASNSQLVGEQYF,TGTGCCAGCAACAGTCAACTAGTTGGCGAGCAGTACTTC,TRBJ2-7,TRBV11-2,NA,NA
CASSELQVMNTEAFF,TGTGCCAGCAGCGAGTTACAGGTCATGAACACTGAAGCTTTCTTT,TRBJ1-1,TRBV27,NA,NA
CASSQDGEGNYGYTF,TGTGCCAGCAGCCAAGACGGGGAGGGAAACTATGGCTACACCTTC,TRBJ1-2,TRBV4-2,once,NA
CASSPYRGSSGNTIYF,TGTGCCAGTAGTCCCTATCGGGGGTCCTCTGGAAACACCATATATTTT,TRBJ1-3,TRBV19,NA,NA
CASSVVSGVNTEAFF,TGTGCCAGCAGCGTAGTTTCAGGGGTGAACACTGAAGCTTTCTTT,TRBJ1-1,TRBV9,few,NA
CASSLDRGTEAFF,TGCGCCAGCAGCTTGGACAGGGGGACTGAAGCTTTCTTT,TRBJ1-1,TRBV5-1,NA,TRBD1
CAIHPGASNTEAFF,TGTGCCATTCACCCAGGGGCGTCGAACACTGAAGCTTTCTTT,TRBJ1-1,TRBV19,NA,NA
CASSQTQGTYEKLFF,TGCGCCAGCAGCCAGACTCAGGGTACTTATGAAAAACTGTTTTTT,TRBJ1-4,TRBV4-1,NA,NA
CASSQEGKRNNEQFF,TGCGCCAGCAGCCAAGAAGGAAAGAGGAACAATGAGCAGTTCTTC,TRBJ2-1,TRBV4-1,few,NA
CASSYRRLAGVGEQYF,TGTGCCAGCAGTTACAGGCGACTAGCGGGAGTGGGCGAGCAGTACTTC,TRBJ2-7,TRBV6-2/TRBV6-3,NA,TRBD2
CASSQVGTGGQYF,TGTGCCAGCAGCCAAGTCGGGACGGGGGGCCAGTACTTC,TRBJ2-5,TRBV14,once,TRBD2
CASRLGLENGEQYF,TGTGCCAGCCGTTTGGGACTAGAAAACGGGGAGCAGTACTTC,TRBJ2-7,TRBV19,NA,TRBD2
CSVEPVAEAFF,TGCAGCGTTGAGCCAGTCGCTGAAGCTTTCTTT,TRBJ1-1,TRBV29-1,NA,NA
CAWRDRNSGGYTF,TGTGCCTGGAGAGACAGGAACTCGGGTGGCTACACCTTC,TRBJ1-2,TRBV30,NA,NA
CSASSAGELFF,TGCAGTGCTAGTTCTGCCGGGGAGCTGTTTTTT,TRBJ2-2,TRBV20-1,NA,NA
CASSFNAGDNEQFF,TGCGCCAGCAGCTTCAACGCGGGAGACAATGAGCAGTTCTTC,TRBJ2-1,TRBV5-1,NA,TRBD2
CASSFRTHRGYTF,TGTGCCAGCAGTTTTAGGACTCATCGTGGCTACACCTTC,TRBJ1-2,TRBV12-3/TRBV12-4,NA,NA
CASNPGAGGGDTQYF,TGTGCCAGCAACCCTGGTGCGGGTGGGGGGGATACGCAGTATTTT,TRBJ2-3,TRBV7-8,NA,NA
CAGKAGPSYEQYF,TGTGCCGGGAAAGCGGGTCCCTCCTACGAGCAGTACTTC,TRBJ2-7,TRBV10-3,NA,NA
CASSKNAGYSDTQYF,TGCGCCAGCAGTAAAAACGCAGGGTACTCAGATACGCAGTATTTT,TRBJ2-3,TRBV10-2,NA,NA
CASSPIRDRGLHRGGYTF,TGTGCCAGCAGCCCCATCCGGGACAGGGGGCTTCACAGGGGTGGCTACACCTTC,TRBJ1-2,TRBV7-8,NA,TRBD1
CASSELLFGAQHF,TGTGCCAGCAGTGAACTCCTGTTTGGAGCCCAGCATTTT,TRBJ1-5,TRBV6-1,NA,NA
CASSKGPGTEAFF,TGTGCCAGCTCAAAGGGGCCTGGAACTGAAGCTTTCTTT,TRBJ1-1,TRBV18,NA,NA
CASRNGQVSFLNTEAFF,TGTGCCAGCAGGAATGGACAGGTATCTTTCCTGAACACTGAAGCTTTCTTT,TRBJ1-1,TRBV11-2,once,TRBD1
CASSPLTTDTQYF,TGTGCCAGCAGTCCCCTCACTACAGATACGCAGTATTTT,TRBJ2-3,TRBV27,NA,NA
CAISGGTSGAYNEQFF,TGTGCCATCAGTGGAGGGACTAGCGGGGCCTACAATGAGCAGTTCTTC,TRBJ2-1,TRBV10-3,NA,TRBD2
CASSSGGAGYTF,TGTGCCAGCAGTTCTGGGGGGGCCGGCTACACCTTC,TRBJ1-2,TRBV5-6,NA,NA
CASSIAPTSAGGTQYF,TGTGCCAGTAGTATTGCCCCGACTAGCGCCGGGGGTACCCAGTACTTC,TRBJ2-5,TRBV19,NA,TRBD2
CASSYESSGSFNEQFF,TGCGCCAGCAGCTACGAGAGTAGCGGGAGTTTTAATGAGCAGTTCTTC,TRBJ2-1,TRBV5-1,NA,TRBD2
CAWRGTGGNQPQHF,TGTGCCTGGAGAGGGACAGGGGGCAATCAGCCCCAGCATTTT,TRBJ1-5,TRBV30,NA,TRBD1
CASSLKATLNEQFF,TGTGCCAGCAGTCTCAAAGCGACCCTCAATGAGCAGTTCTTC,TRBJ2-1,TRBV5-4,once,NA
CASSWTGGENIQYF,TGCGCCAGCAGCTGGACAGGGGGCGAAAACATTCAGTACTTC,TRBJ2-4,TRBV5-1,NA,TRBD1
CASSLSGLHGYTF,TGTGCCAGCAGTTTATCTGGGCTTCATGGCTACACCTTC,TRBJ1-2,TRBV12-3/TRBV12-4,NA,NA
CAISDSAMRKKLFF,TGTGCCATCAGTGACAGCGCTATGAGGAAAAAACTGTTTTTT,TRBJ1-4,TRBV10-3,NA,NA
CAWRGTRANTGELFF,TGTGCCTGGAGGGGGACACGCGCGAACACCGGGGAGCTGTTTTTT,TRBJ2-2,TRBV30,once,NA
CASSGGSRSPLHF,TGTGCCAGCAGCGGGGGGAGTAGATCACCCCTCCACTTT,TRBJ1-6,TRBV11-2,NA,NA
CAISYSDLYNEQFF,TGTGCCATCAGTTATTCAGACTTATACAATGAGCAGTTCTTC,TRBJ2-1,TRBV10-3,NA,NA
CAIGRGQEGNTEAFF,TGTGCCATCGGGCGGGGGCAGGAGGGGAACACTGAAGCTTTCTTT,TRBJ1-1,TRBV10-3,NA,NA
CASSSSGTGIYEQYF,TGTGCCAGCAGTTCTTCCGGGACAGGGATATACGAGCAGTACTTC,TRBJ2-7,TRBV28,NA,TRBD1
CAITTGSTDTQYF,TGTGCCATCACCACAGGGAGCACAGATACGCAGTATTTT,TRBJ2-3,TRBV10-3,NA,NA
CASSESPGGTGELFF,TGTGCCAGCAGTGAATCTCCAGGGGGGACCGGGGAGCTGTTTTTT,TRBJ2-2,TRBV2,NA,NA
CASRQGLAGETQYF,TGTGCCAGCAGACAGGGACTAGCGGGAGAGACCCAGTACTTC,TRBJ2-5,TRBV7-2,NA,TRBD2
CSVAGALDQPQHF,TGCAGCGTCGCTGGAGCGCTCGATCAGCCCCAGCATTTT,TRBJ1-5,TRBV29-1,NA,NA
CASSPVRGTYEQYF,TGTGCCAGCTCACCAGTCAGGGGAACCTACGAGCAGTACTTC,TRBJ2-7,TRBV18,NA,NA
CASSRDRATGELFF,TGTGCCAGCAGTCGGGACAGGGCCACCGGGGAGCTGTTTTTT,TRBJ2-2,TRBV28,NA,TRBD1
CASSTGRVGYGYTF,TGTGCCAGCAGTACCGGCAGGGTTGGCTATGGCTACACCTTC,TRBJ1-2,TRBV27,NA,NA
CASSEGTGRNEQFF,TGTGCCAGCAGTGAGGGGACAGGGCGAAATGAGCAGTTCTTC,TRBJ2-1,TRBV6-1,NA,TRBD1
CASMGQNSPEQYF,TGTGCCAGTATGGGCCAGAATTCACCCGAGCAGTACTTC,TRBJ2-7,TRBV19,NA,NA